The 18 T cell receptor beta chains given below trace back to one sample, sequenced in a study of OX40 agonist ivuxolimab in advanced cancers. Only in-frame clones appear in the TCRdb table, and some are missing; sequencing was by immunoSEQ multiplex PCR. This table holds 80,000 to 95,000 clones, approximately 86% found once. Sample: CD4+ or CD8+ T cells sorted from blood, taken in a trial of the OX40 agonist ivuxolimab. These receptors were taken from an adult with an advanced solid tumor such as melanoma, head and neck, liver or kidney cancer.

The CDR3 nucleotides read TGTGCCAGCAGCCAGTCCCGCGGGGACAGAAGAAACACCATATATTTT. Its protein product is CASSQSRGDRRNTIYF. This chain joins TRBV14 and TRBJ1-3; TRBD1 aligns across 7 bases. V lost 3 bases and J lost 5; bases outside the gene matches: 10. Germline loops: CDR1 SGHDN, CDR2 FVKESK. This CDR3 spans 16 amino acids.

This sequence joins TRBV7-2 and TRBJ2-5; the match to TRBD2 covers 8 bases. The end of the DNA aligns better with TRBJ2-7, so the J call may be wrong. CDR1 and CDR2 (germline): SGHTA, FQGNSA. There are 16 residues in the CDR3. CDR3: CASSPLSSGSSYEQYF. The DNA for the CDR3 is TGTGCCAGCAGCCCCCTCTCGAGCGGGAGCTCCTACGAGCAGTACTTC.

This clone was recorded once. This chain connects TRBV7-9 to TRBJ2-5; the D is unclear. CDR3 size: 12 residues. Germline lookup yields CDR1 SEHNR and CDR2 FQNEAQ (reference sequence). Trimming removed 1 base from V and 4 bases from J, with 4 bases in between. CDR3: CASSLGTETQYF. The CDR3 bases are TGTGCCAGCAGCTTAGGAACAGAGACCCAGTACTTC.

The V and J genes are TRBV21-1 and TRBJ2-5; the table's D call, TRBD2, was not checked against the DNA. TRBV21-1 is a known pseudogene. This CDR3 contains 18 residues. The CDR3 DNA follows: TGTGCCAGCAGCAGCTACGACTTAGCGGGGGCGCGGTGTGGGACCCAGTACTTC. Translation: CASSSYDLAGARCGTQYF.

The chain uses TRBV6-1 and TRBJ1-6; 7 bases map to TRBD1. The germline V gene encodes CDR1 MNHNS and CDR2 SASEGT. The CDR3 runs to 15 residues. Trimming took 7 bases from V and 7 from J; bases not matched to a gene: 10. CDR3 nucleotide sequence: TGTGCCAGCACGAAACAACCGGGACAGAATTCACCCCTCCACTTT. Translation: CASTKQPGQNSPLHF.

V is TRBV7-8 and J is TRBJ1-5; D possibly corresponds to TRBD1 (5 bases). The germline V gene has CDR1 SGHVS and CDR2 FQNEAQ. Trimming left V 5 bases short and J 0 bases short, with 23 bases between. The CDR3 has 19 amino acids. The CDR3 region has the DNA TGTGCCAGCAGCCCCGGGACGGGAGGCCCCTCCTATAGCAATCAGCCCCAGCATTTT. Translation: CASSPGTGGPSYSNQPQHF. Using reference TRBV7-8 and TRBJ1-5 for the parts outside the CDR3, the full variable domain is GAGVSQSPRYKVAKRGQDVALRCDPISGHVSLFWYQQALGQGPEFLTYFQNEAQLDKSGLPSDRFFAERPEGSVSTLKIQRTQQEDSAVYLCASSPGTGGPSYSNQPQHFGDGTRLSIL.

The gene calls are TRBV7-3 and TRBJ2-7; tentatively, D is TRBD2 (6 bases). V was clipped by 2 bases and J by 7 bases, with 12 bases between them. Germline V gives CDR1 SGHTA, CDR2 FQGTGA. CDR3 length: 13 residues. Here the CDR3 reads CASSLWPSGEQYF. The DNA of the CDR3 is TGTGCCAGCAGCTTATGGCCGAGCGGGGAGCAGTACTTC.

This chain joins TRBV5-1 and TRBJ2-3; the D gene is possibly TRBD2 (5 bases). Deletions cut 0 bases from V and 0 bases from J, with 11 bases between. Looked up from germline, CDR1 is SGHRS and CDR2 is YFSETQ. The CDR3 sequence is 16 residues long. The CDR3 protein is CASSLGSGISTDTQYF. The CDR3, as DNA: TGCGCCAGCAGCTTGGGTTCGGGGATCAGCACAGATACGCAGTATTTT.

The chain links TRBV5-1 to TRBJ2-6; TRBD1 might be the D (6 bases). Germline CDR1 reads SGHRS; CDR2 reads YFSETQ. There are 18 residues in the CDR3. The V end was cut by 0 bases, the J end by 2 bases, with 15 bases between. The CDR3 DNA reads TGCGCCAGCAGCTTGGGCCCGGGAACAGGGACTGGGGCCAACGTCCTGACTTTC. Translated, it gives CASSLGPGTGTGANVLTF.

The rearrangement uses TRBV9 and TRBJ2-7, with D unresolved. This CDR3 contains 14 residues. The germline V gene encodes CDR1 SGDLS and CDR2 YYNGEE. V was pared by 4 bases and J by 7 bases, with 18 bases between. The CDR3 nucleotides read TGTGCCAGCAGCCCAAAACGGGTCGATGGTGAGCAGTACTTC. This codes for CASSPKRVDGEQYF.

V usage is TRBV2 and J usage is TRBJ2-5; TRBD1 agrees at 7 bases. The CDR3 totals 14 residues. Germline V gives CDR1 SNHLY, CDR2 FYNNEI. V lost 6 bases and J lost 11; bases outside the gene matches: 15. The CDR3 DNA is TGTGCCAGCAGCTACCGGACAGGTATTACGCAGCAGTACTTC. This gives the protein CASSYRTGITQQYF.

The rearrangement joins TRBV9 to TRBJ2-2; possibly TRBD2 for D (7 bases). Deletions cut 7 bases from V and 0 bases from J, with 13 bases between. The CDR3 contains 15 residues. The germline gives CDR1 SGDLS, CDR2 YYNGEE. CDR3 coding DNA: TGTGCCAGCTCCAGGGAGGGGGCGAACACCGGGGAGCTGTTTTTT. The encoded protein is CASSREGANTGELFF.

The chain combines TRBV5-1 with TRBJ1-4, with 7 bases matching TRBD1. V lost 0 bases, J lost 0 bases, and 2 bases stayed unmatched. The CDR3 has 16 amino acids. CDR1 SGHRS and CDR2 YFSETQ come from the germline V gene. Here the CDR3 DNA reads TGCGCCAGCAGCTTGGGACAGGGATCAACTAATGAAAAACTGTTTTTT. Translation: CASSLGQGSTNEKLFF.

CDR3 in DNA: TGTGCCAGTAGTCTAAATCAAGAGACCCAGTACTTC. Amino acid sequence: CASSLNQETQYF. The chain is built from TRBV19 and TRBJ2-5; D is undetermined. CDR3 size: 12 residues. CDR1 is LNHDA, CDR2 SQIVND, per germline (reference sequence). V gave up 5 bases and J gave up 2 bases, with 6 bases separating them.

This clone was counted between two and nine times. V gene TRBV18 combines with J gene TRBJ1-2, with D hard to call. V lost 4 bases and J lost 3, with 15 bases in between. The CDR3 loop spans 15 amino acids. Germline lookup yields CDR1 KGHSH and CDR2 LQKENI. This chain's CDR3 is CASSQSGDTHYGYTF. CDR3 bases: TGTGCCAGCTCACAATCAGGTGACACCCACTATGGCTACACCTTC.

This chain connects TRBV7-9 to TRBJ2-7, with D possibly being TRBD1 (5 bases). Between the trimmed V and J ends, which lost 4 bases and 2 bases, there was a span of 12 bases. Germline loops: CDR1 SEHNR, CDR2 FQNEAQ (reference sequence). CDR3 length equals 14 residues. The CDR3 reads CASSSTTATYEQYF. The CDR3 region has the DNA TGTGCCAGCAGCTCAACGACAGCAACCTACGAGCAGTACTTC.

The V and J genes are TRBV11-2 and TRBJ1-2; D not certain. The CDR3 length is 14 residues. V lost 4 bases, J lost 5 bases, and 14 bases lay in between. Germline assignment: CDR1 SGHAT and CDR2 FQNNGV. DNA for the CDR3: TGTGCCAGCAGCTCCGGACGGAATTCATATGGCTACACCTTC. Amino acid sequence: CASSSGRNSYGYTF.

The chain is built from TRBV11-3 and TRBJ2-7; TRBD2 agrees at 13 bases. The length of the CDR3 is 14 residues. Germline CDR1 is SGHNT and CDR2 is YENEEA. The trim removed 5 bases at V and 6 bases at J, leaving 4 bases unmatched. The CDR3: CASSLGLAGIEQYF. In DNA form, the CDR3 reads TGTGCCAGCAGCCTGGGACTAGCGGGGATCGAGCAGTACTTC. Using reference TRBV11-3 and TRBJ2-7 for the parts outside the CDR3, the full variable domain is EAGVVQSPRYKIIEKKQPVAFWCNPISGHNTLYWYLQNLGQGPELLIRYENEEAVDDSQLPKDRFSAERLKGVDSTLKIQPAELGDSAVYLCASSLGLAGIEQYFGPGTRLTVT.